These 18 T cell receptor beta chains originate from one sample sequenced in a study of human T cells and chemical hapten exposure. A single record per CDR3 protein comes from TCRdb applying MiXCR to the RACE reads. The profile shows approximately 96,000 distinct CDR3 sequences, 9.3% of them singletons. Time point indicated: patch test 2, 6 weeks after DPC sensitization. Treatment given: therapeutic diphenylcyclopropenone sensitization with weekly scalp DPC. The sample consisted of whole blood, taken in connection with sensitization to the hapten diphenylcyclopropenone (DPC). All receptors come from a woman in her forties with alopecia areata. Some clones in this sample may be carry-over from other donors' samples.

This clonotype has more than one count but fewer than ten. The gene calls are TRBV12-1 and TRBJ2-2; the table's D call TRBD1 went unverified against the DNA. TRBV12-1 is a pseudogene segment. This CDR3 comprises 16 residues. The CDR3 DNA sequence: TGTGCCAGCAGCTTTGATAGGGGGCTTAACACCGGGGAGCTGTTTTTT. This translates into CASSFDRGLNTGELFF.

This clonotype was observed a few times. CDR3 region: CASSLPGGHEQYF. In DNA form, the CDR3 reads TGTGCCAGCAGTTTACCGGGGGGACACGAGCAGTACTTC. The chain uses TRBV28 and TRBJ2-7; 7 bases align to TRBD2. The V segment lost 2 bases and the J segment 5 bases; nucleotides outside the gene matches: 3. CDR3 length: 13 amino acids. CDR1 MDHEN and CDR2 SYDVKM come from the germline V gene.

This clonotype was recorded a few times. The V call is TRBV7-2, the J call TRBJ2-1, with TRBD2 matching over 10 bases. Germline assignment: CDR1 SGHTA and CDR2 FQGNSA. V gave up 5 bases and J gave up 0 bases; unmatched junction bases: 19. This CDR3 has 21 amino acids. CDR3 nucleotides: TGTGCCAGCAGCCTCCCAGCGTTGGGGACTAGCGCCCTCAGCTCCTACAATGAGCAGTTCTTC. It is translated as CASSLPALGTSALSSYNEQFF. Based on the CDR3 plus reference TRBV7-2 and TRBJ2-1, the full variable domain is GAGVSQSPSNKVTEKGKDVELRCDPISGHTALYWYRQSLGQGLEFLIYFQGNSAPDKSGLPSDRFSAERTGGSVSTLTIQRTQQEDSAVYLCASSLPALGTSALSSYNEQFFGPGTRLTVL.

This clonotype has only a few counts. The chain links TRBV29-1 to TRBJ2-7; 11 bases are a match to TRBD1. V was pared by 6 bases and J by 2 bases, with 3 bases of the junction left unmatched. Germline CDR1 and CDR2: SQVTM and ANQGSEA. The CDR3 sequence is 13 residues long. Here the CDR3 reads CSVGGQGAYEQYF. CDR3 sequence (DNA): TGCAGCGTGGGGGGACAGGGGGCCTACGAGCAGTACTTC.

This clonotype was recorded many times. The chain employs TRBV28 and TRBJ2-1; D is undetermined. V lost 6 bases to trimming and J lost 5 bases, with 8 bases between them. CDR3 length equals 12 residues. Germline CDR1 is MDHEN and CDR2 is SYDVKM. The CDR3 DNA reads as TGTGCCAGCAGCGAACGGGACAATGAGCAGTTCTTC. Protein product: CASSERDNEQFF.

The chain's CDR3 is CASSQGQGGFDEQYF. The CDR3 nucleotides read TGTGCCAGCAGCCAAGGACAGGGCGGGTTCGACGAGCAGTACTTC. This chain links TRBV4-2 with TRBJ2-7; TRBD1 agrees at 7 bases. V was clipped by 1 base and J by 5 bases; unmatched bases: 8. CDR1 is LGHNA, CDR2 YNFKEQ, per germline. The CDR3 extends over 15 amino acids.

The chain employs TRBV4-1 and TRBJ2-2, with D possibly TRBD1 on 6 matching bases. V lost 1 base, J lost 5 bases, and 14 bases lay in between. Germline CDR1 MGHRA, CDR2 YSYEKL. The CDR3 loop spans 16 amino acids. The CDR3 nucleotides read TGCGCCAGCAGCCAAGCTGTGCTAGGGGGAACCGGGGAGCTGTTTTTT. It translates to CASSQAVLGGTGELFF.

The table lists this clonotype with a few counts. The V gene is TRBV5-1, the J gene TRBJ2-7; 13 nucleotides agree with TRBD2. The V gene end was trimmed by 4 bases and the J gene end by 4 bases; junction bases not matched to a gene: 8. There are 16 residues in the CDR3. From germline, CDR1 is SGHRS and CDR2 YFSETQ. DNA for the CDR3: TGCGCCAGCAGCATTGGACTAGCGGGAGCAGGATACGAGCAGTACTTC. It codes for CASSIGLAGAGYEQYF. Drawing the rest from reference TRBV5-1 and TRBJ2-7, the complete variable domain is KAGVTQTPRYLIKTRGQQVTLSCSPISGHRSVSWYQQTPGQGLQFLFEYFSETQRNKGNFPGRFSGRQFSNSRSEMNVSTLELGDSALYLCASSIGLAGAGYEQYFGPGTRLTVT.

This chain links TRBV12-3 or TRBV12-4 with TRBJ1-3, with D unclear. The V end was cut by 6 bases, the J end by 2 bases, with 11 bases between. CDR3 size: 14 residues. This chain's CDR3 is CASSRIPTGNTIYF. Here the CDR3 DNA reads TGTGCCAGCAGCCGCATTCCCACTGGAAACACCATATATTTT.

In its sample, this clonotype was seen many times. The chain couples TRBV5-1 to TRBJ2-1; 7 nucleotides align to TRBD1. The CDR3 has 14 amino acids. CDR1 SGHRS and CDR2 YFSETQ come from the germline V gene. V dropped 7 bases and J dropped 8; count of bases not matched to a gene: 12. The CDR3: CASGIYGTADEQFF. For the CDR3, the DNA is TGCGCCAGCGGGATTTACGGGACAGCAGATGAGCAGTTCTTC. Variable domain in full (rest from reference TRBV5-1 and TRBJ2-1): KAGVTQTPRYLIKTRGQQVTLSCSPISGHRSVSWYQQTPGQGLQFLFEYFSETQRNKGNFPGRFSGRQFSNSRSEMNVSTLELGDSALYLCASGIYGTADEQFFGPGTRLTVL.

The table lists this clonotype with many counts. V and J are TRBV4-1 and TRBJ2-5; 13 nucleotides align to TRBD2. Per the germline V gene, CDR1 is MGHRA and CDR2 is YSYEKL. The V segment lost 4 bases and the J segment 4 bases; nucleotides outside the gene matches: 3. The CDR3 totals 15 residues. The CDR3 nucleotides read TGCGCCAGCAGCCCGGGACTAGCGGGAAGAGAGACCCAGTACTTC. This encodes CASSPGLAGRETQYF.

This clonotype has a handful of counts. This chain joins TRBV19 and TRBJ2-5, with TRBD1 identical over 7 bases. The germline V gene has CDR1 LNHDA and CDR2 SQIVND (reference sequence). The CDR3 sequence is 14 residues long. J was trimmed by 7 bases and V by 3 bases; bases with no gene match: 8. The CDR3 spells CASSMVQGIGTQYF. The CDR3 coding sequence is TGTGCCAGTAGTATGGTACAGGGGATTGGGACCCAGTACTTC.

This clonotype was counted only a few times. V gene TRBV9 combines with J gene TRBJ2-1; D not resolved. The V and J ends lost 4 bases and 7 bases respectively, with 12 bases between them. Germline CDR1 SGDLS, CDR2 YYNGEE. The CDR3 sequence is 13 residues long. DNA of the CDR3: TGTGCCAGCAGCCCCAGAGGCGGAAATGAGCAGTTCTTC. It is translated as CASSPRGGNEQFF.

This clonotype was picked up a small number of times. The CDR3 protein is CASSFRGSLVSPLHF. The CDR3 coding sequence is TGTGCCAGCAGTTTCCGGGGCTCACTGGTCTCACCCCTCCACTTT. The rearrangement joins TRBV12-3 or TRBV12-4 to TRBJ1-6; TRBD1 might be the D (5 bases). V was clipped by 3 bases and J by 10 bases, with 16 bases between them. The CDR3 consists of 15 residues.

This clonotype has a count of ten or more. V and J are TRBV18 and TRBJ1-1; D unresolved. The V end lost 3 bases, the J end lost 4 bases, and 9 bases lay between the germline ends. Germline V lookup: CDR1 KGHSH, CDR2 LQKENI. CDR3 length equals 13 residues. The CDR3 DNA reads as TGTGCCAGCTCACCCCCAATCGGCACTGAAGCTTTCTTT. Amino acid sequence: CASSPPIGTEAFF.

The V gene is TRBV7-2, the J gene TRBJ2-1, with TRBD1 matching over 7 bases. Unmatched junction bases numbered 15, after V lost 4 bases and J lost 0 bases. The length of the CDR3 is 19 residues. Germline V gene sequence: CDR1 SGHTA, CDR2 FQGNSA. The CDR3 sequence is CASSYPTGTRTSSYNEQFF. The CDR3 DNA follows: TGTGCCAGCAGCTACCCGACAGGGACAAGGACAAGCTCCTACAATGAGCAGTTCTTC.

The chain links TRBV27 to TRBJ2-7; D might be TRBD2 (7 bases). CDR1 MNHEY and CDR2 SMNVEV come from the germline V gene (reference sequence). V lost 7 bases, J lost 3 bases, and 16 bases lay in between. The CDR3 spans 14 residues. The CDR3 sequence is CASMAGARGYEQYF. The CDR3, as DNA: TGTGCCAGCATGGCGGGGGCCCGGGGCTACGAGCAGTACTTC.

This clonotype has a handful of counts. The chain is built from TRBV27 and TRBJ1-5; D not resolved. Trimming pared 1 base from V and 1 base from J, leaving 8 bases between. Germline V gives CDR1 MNHEY, CDR2 SMNVEV (reference sequence). The CDR3 has 15 residues. The CDR3 DNA sequence: TGTGCCAGCAGTTTATGGGCGGCGAGCAATCAGCCCCAGCATTTT. It yields the protein CASSLWAASNQPQHF.